One T cell receptor (beta chain) is described in this entry. This CDR3 is 14 amino acids long. The ends lost 5 bases at V and 5 bases at J; junction bases unmatched: 9. Germline CDR1 and CDR2: SGHRS and YFSETQ. The source of the sample is a study of OX40 agonist ivuxolimab in advanced cancers. Sequencing was performed with immunoSEQ multiplex PCR; in TCRdb, only in-frame clones are kept and a portion is missing. The sample yields roughly 100,000 clones, under 95% seen once. The TCR comes from an adult with an advanced solid tumor such as melanoma, head and neck, liver or kidney cancer. The V gene is TRBV5-1, the J gene TRBJ2-5; 7 bases line up with TRBD2. Sequences were derived from CD4+ or CD8+ T cells sorted from blood, sampled in a trial of the OX40 agonist ivuxolimab. For the CDR3, the DNA is TGCGCCAGCAGGGCTAGCGGCCTCCGGGAGACCCAGTACTTC. Translated, it gives CASRASGLRETQYF. Looking up the rest from reference TRBV5-1 and TRBJ2-5 gives the full variable domain: KAGVTQTPRYLIKTRGQQVTLSCSPISGHRSVSWYQQTPGQGLQFLFEYFSETQRNKGNFPGRFSGRQFSNSRSEMNVSTLELGDSALYLCASRASGLRETQYFGPGTRLLVL.